This T cell receptor (beta chain) was documented in a study of T cells in Graves' hyperthyroidism and ophthalmopathy. Study at large: Any treatment followed the collection of peripheral blood at initial diagnosis.

Findings and caveats of the study: It was a median around 6 months before onset that the model predicted ophthalmopathy.

The germline V gene has CDR1 PRHDT and CDR2 FYEKMQ (reference sequence). Trimming stripped 5 bases from V and 3 bases from J, with 13 bases between. This CDR3 has 15 amino acids. Disease duration under 2 months; hyperthyroidism patients were aged 18 to 65. What was amplified from RNA transcripts were TCR beta CDR3 regions. The primer set for the first-round RT-PCR of the TCR CDR3 was HTBI. Via MiXCR, TCRdb re-called the multiplex PCR reads, giving one row per CDR3 protein. Of a few hundred thousand distinct CDR3 sequences listed, about 15% were seen once; the top ten hold 30% to 35%. This clonotype was seen many times. Its antigen is as yet unknown.

Sample: blood. The chain employs TRBV13 and TRBJ2-2; no clear D. The clonotype originates from a woman aged 25-40 years with Graves' hyperthyroidism. This CDR3 is CASSRWTGHTGELFF. The CDR3 nucleotides are TGTGCCAGCAGCCGATGGACGGGTCACACCGGGGAGCTGTTTTTT.